This T cell receptor (beta chain) was retrieved from a study of cytomegalovirus exposure and HLA in healthy donors. The wider study: Early released data had about 80 million unique TCRs, all coming from HLA-typed donors. Study observations and caveats: CMV serostatus was the sole immune exposure data available. There were around 160 TCR beta chains listed as cytomegalovirus-associated. TCR association rates varied by HLA locus in a later analysis, with DRB1 highest and HLA-C lowest.

The count of this clone is one. Antigen specificity is unknown. The primer mix had 60 Vbeta and 13 Jbeta primers. Sequencing was performed with immunoSEQ multiplex PCR; in TCRdb, only in-frame clones are kept and a portion is missing. The sample has 150,000 to 200,000 clones, around 68% seen once; the top ten hold around 2.9%. The sequence came from a man aged 40-49 years in good health and CMV-seronegative. Specimen: PBMCs.

CDR3 sequence reads: CAWSVTAGLQPQHF. The CDR3 region has the DNA TGTGCCTGGAGTGTCACGGCAGGGCTTCAGCCCCAGCATTTT. V and J are TRBV30 and TRBJ1-5; weak D call: TRBD1 (5 bases). Trimming shortened V by 0 bases and J by 6 bases, and 12 bases separated the two germline ends. CDR3 length: 14 residues. Germline lookup yields CDR1 GTSNPN and CDR2 SVGIG (reference sequence). Looking up the rest from reference TRBV30 and TRBJ1-5 gives the full variable domain: SQTIHQWPATLVQPVGSPLSLECTVEGTSNPNLYWYRQAAGRGLQLLFYSVGIGQISSEVPQNLSASRPQDRQFILSSKKLLLSDSGFYLCAWSVTAGLQPQHFGDGTRLSIL.